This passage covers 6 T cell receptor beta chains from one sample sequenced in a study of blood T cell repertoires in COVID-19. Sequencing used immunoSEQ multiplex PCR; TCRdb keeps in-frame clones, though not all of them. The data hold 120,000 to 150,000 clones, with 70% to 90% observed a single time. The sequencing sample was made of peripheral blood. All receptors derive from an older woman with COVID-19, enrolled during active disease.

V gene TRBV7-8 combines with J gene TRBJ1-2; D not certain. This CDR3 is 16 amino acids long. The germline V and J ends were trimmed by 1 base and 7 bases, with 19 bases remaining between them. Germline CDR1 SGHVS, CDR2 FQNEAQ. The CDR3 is CASSLVLAGPPRGYTF. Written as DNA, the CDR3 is TGTGCCAGCAGCTTAGTGTTGGCTGGGCCGCCCCGTGGCTACACCTTC.

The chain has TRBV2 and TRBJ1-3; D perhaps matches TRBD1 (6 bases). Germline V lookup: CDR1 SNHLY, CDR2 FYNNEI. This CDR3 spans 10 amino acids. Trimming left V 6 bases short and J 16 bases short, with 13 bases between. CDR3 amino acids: CASSSGDTYF. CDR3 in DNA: TGTGCCAGCAGCTCCGGGGACACTTATTTT.

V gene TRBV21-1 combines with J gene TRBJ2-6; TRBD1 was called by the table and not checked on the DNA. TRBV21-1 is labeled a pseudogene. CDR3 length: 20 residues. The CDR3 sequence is CASRITNGTEKISGANVLTF. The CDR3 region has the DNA TGTGCCAGCAGGATAACAAACGGGACAGAAAAAATATCTGGGGCCAACGTCCTGACTTTC.

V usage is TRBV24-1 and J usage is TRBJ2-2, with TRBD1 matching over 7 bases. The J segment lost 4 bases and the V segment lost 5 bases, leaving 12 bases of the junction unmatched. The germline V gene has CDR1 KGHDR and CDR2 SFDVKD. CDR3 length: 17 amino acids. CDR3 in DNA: TGTGCCACCAGTGGGGTGGGACGGGACAGCCCCACCGGGGAGCTGTTTTTT. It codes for CATSGVGRDSPTGELFF.

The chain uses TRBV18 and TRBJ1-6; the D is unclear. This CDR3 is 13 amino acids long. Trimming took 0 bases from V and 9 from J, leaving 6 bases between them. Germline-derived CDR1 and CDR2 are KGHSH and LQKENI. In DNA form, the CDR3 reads TGTGCCAGCTCACCACCCCCTAGTTCACCCCTCCACTTT. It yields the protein CASSPPPSSPLHF. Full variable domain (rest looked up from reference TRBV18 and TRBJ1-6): NAGVMQNPRHLVRRRGQEARLRCSPMKGHSHVYWYRQLPEEGLKFMVYLQKENIIDESGMPKERFSAEFPKEGPSILRIQQVVRGDSAAYFCASSPPPSSPLHFGNGTRLTVT.

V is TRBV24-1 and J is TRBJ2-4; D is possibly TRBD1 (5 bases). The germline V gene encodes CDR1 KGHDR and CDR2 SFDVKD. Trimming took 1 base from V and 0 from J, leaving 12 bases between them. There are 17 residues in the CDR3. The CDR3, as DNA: TGTGCCACCAGTGATTTAGGGGTGGAGATAGCCAAAAACATTCAGTACTTC. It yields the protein CATSDLGVEIAKNIQYF.